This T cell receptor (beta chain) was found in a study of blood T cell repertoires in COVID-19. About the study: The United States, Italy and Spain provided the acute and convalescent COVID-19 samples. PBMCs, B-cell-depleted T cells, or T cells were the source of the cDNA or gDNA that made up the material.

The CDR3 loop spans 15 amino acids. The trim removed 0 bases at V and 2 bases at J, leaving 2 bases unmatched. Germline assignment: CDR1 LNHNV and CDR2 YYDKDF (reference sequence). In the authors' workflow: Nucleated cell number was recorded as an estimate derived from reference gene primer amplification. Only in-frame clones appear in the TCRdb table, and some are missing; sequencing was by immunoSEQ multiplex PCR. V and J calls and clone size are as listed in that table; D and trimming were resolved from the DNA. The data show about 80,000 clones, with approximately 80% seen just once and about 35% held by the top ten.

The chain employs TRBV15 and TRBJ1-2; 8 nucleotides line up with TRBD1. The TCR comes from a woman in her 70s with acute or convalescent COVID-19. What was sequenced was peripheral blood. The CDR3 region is CATSRERTGNYGYTF. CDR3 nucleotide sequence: TGTGCCACCAGCAGAGAACGGACAGGGAACTATGGCTACACCTTC. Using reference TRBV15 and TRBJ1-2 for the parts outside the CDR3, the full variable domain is DAMVIQNPRYQVTQFGKPVTLSCSQTLNHNVMYWYQQKSSQAPKLLFHYYDKDFNNEADTPDNFQSRRPNTSFCFLDIRSPGLGDTAMYLCATSRERTGNYGYTFGSGTRLTVV.